A selection of T cell receptor beta chains follows, all from one sample in a study of shared clonotypes between healthy human individuals. TCRdb keeps only in-frame clones here, not all; method: immunoSEQ multiplex PCR. The sample lists over 1.4 million clones, 95% to 97% occurring once. Sample: naive CD4+ T cells sorted from blood. Receptors originate from a man aged 25 to 40 in good health. Each CDR3 is given with its conserved first and last residue. A D gene is named only where the DNA matches it firmly. Size is stated for part of the rows, as once, few or many counts, or as a class when the clone is expanded.

V gene: TRBV5-1
D gene: TRBD2
clone size: NA
J gene: TRBJ2-7
CDR3 protein: CASSLPAGGEDEQYF
CDR3 DNA: TGCGCCAGCAGCTTGCCGGCGGGAGGTGAGGACGAGCAGTACTTC

V gene: TRBV28
D gene: NA
clone size: NA
J gene: TRBJ2-7
CDR3 protein: CASSSHEGQGWVPYEQYF
CDR3 DNA: TGTGCCAGCAGTTCGCACGAGGGGCAGGGTTGGGTCCCCTACGAGCAGTACTTC

V gene: TRBV7-2
D gene: TRBD2
clone size: NA
J gene: TRBJ2-3
CDR3 protein: CASSLEGTSGSSTQYF
CDR3 DNA: TGTGCCAGCAGCTTAGAGGGGACTAGCGGGAGTTCCACGCAGTATTTT

V gene: TRBV28
D gene: TRBD1
clone size: NA
J gene: TRBJ1-1
CDR3 protein: CASSLPQLRPDREAFF
CDR3 DNA: TGTGCCAGCAGTTTACCACAACTCCGTCCGGACAGGGAAGCTTTCTTT

V gene: TRBV4-1
D gene: NA
clone size: once
J gene: TRBJ2-5
CDR3 protein: CASSLQGWETQYF
CDR3 DNA: TGCGCCAGCAGCCTGCAGGGATGGGAGACCCAGTACTTC

V gene: TRBV10-1
D gene: NA
clone size: NA
J gene: TRBJ2-3
CDR3 protein: CASSEFPGLPSTDTQYF
CDR3 DNA: TGCGCCAGCAGTGAATTTCCAGGGCTCCCTAGCACAGATACGCAGTATTTT

V gene: TRBV5-1
D gene: NA
clone size: NA
J gene: TRBJ2-4
CDR3 protein: CASSLNWEKQNIQYF
CDR3 DNA: TGCGCCAGCAGTCTGAATTGGGAAAAACAAAACATTCAGTACTTC

V gene: TRBV28
D gene: TRBD1
clone size: NA
J gene: TRBJ1-1
CDR3 protein: CASSPTGGLGGNTEAFF
CDR3 DNA: TGTGCCAGCAGTCCCACAGGGGGCCTTGGGGGGAACACTGAAGCTTTCTTT

V gene: TRBV6-1
D gene: NA
clone size: NA
J gene: TRBJ1-2
CDR3 protein: CASSGSPLQTANYGYTF
CDR3 DNA: TGTGCCAGCAGTGGCTCTCCACTTCAGACAGCTAACTATGGCTACACCTTC

V gene: TRBV9
D gene: TRBD2
clone size: once
J gene: TRBJ2-5
CDR3 protein: CASSAYSSGQETQYF
CDR3 DNA: TGTGCCAGCAGCGCCTACTCTAGCGGCCAAGAGACCCAGTACTTC

V gene: TRBV5-4
D gene: TRBD2
clone size: NA
J gene: TRBJ2-1
CDR3 protein: CASSFGLAGYNEQFF
CDR3 DNA: TGTGCCAGCAGCTTTGGACTAGCGGGATACAATGAGCAGTTCTTC

V gene: TRBV5-6
D gene: NA
clone size: NA
J gene: TRBJ1-4
CDR3 protein: CASSPAGRGEKLFF
CDR3 DNA: TGTGCCAGCAGCCCTGCAGGTCGGGGGGAAAAACTGTTTTTT

V gene: TRBV28
D gene: NA
clone size: NA
J gene: TRBJ1-4
CDR3 protein: CASSPLTRKLFF
CDR3 DNA: TGTGCCAGCAGTCCGTTGACGAGAAAACTGTTTTTT

V gene: TRBV19
D gene: NA
clone size: NA
J gene: TRBJ2-1
CDR3 protein: CASSSDGISSNEQFF
CDR3 DNA: TGTGCCAGTAGTAGCGACGGAATCTCGTCCAATGAGCAGTTCTTC

V gene: TRBV5-1
D gene: TRBD1
clone size: NA
J gene: TRBJ2-6
CDR3 protein: CASSRTGSSGANVLTF
CDR3 DNA: TGCGCCAGCAGCAGGACAGGAAGCTCTGGGGCCAACGTCCTGACTTTC

V gene: TRBV25-1
D gene: TRBD1
clone size: NA
J gene: TRBJ2-3
CDR3 protein: CASSGPGQGTDTQYF
CDR3 DNA: TGTGCCAGCAGTGGGCCGGGACAGGGCACAGATACGCAGTATTTT

V gene: TRBV27
D gene: NA
clone size: NA
J gene: TRBJ2-4
CDR3 protein: CASSLTRGRLAKNIQYF
CDR3 DNA: TGTGCCAGCAGTTTAACGCGGGGGCGGTTAGCCAAAAACATTCAGTACTTC

V gene: TRBV6-1
D gene: NA
clone size: NA
J gene: TRBJ1-4
CDR3 protein: CASSERGTNEKLFF
CDR3 DNA: TGTGCCAGCAGTGAGAGGGGTACTAATGAAAAACTGTTTTTT

V gene: TRBV9
D gene: NA
clone size: NA
J gene: TRBJ2-7
CDR3 protein: CASSVAPQGLPYEQYF
CDR3 DNA: TGTGCCAGCAGCGTAGCCCCTCAGGGGCTCCCCTACGAGCAGTACTTC

V gene: TRBV11-2
D gene: NA
clone size: NA
J gene: TRBJ2-2
CDR3 protein: CASSLGVWAGELFF
CDR3 DNA: TGTGCCAGCAGCTTAGGGGTGTGGGCCGGGGAGCTGTTTTTT

V gene: TRBV4-3
D gene: NA
clone size: NA
J gene: TRBJ2-5
CDR3 protein: CASSQQLTGQETQYF
CDR3 DNA: TGCGCCAGCAGCCAACAATTAACAGGGCAAGAGACCCAGTACTTC

V gene: TRBV10-1
D gene: TRBD2
clone size: once
J gene: TRBJ2-3
CDR3 protein: CASSEGIAGGSDTQYF
CDR3 DNA: TGCGCCAGCAGTGAGGGGATAGCGGGAGGATCAGATACGCAGTATTTT

V gene: TRBV28
D gene: NA
clone size: NA
J gene: TRBJ2-7
CDR3 protein: CASSGVGPGDEQYF
CDR3 DNA: TGTGCCAGCAGCGGGGTGGGTCCTGGGGACGAGCAGTACTTC